A selection of T cell receptor beta chains follows, all from one sample in a study of lymphopenia after photon versus proton radiotherapy. Using immunoSEQ multiplex PCR, the repertoire was profiled, and TCRdb retains in-frame clones only, with some absent. Of fewer than 65,000 clones listed, approximately 84% are singletons. This specimen consisted of peripheral blood, obtained from a patient treated with photon-based radiotherapy. These TCRs come from a man aged 40-55 years with gastric cancer. CDR3s include the opening cysteine and the closing phenylalanine or tryptophan. The D gene is left open where the match is weak. Size is stated for part of the rows, as once, few or many counts, or as a class when the clone is expanded.

J gene	D gene	V gene	clone size	CDR3 DNA	CDR3 protein
TRBJ1-2	TRBD1	TRBV5-4	once	TGTGCCAGCAGCCCCACGGTGGGGACAGTACCCTATGGCTACACCTTC	CASSPTVGTVPYGYTF
TRBJ2-3	TRBD1	TRBV5-1	.	TGCGCCAGCAGCTTAGGGGGCGATGTAGATACGCAGTATTTT	CASSLGGDVDTQYF
TRBJ1-4	.	TRBV9	.	TGTGCCAGCAGCAAGGGGGAGTGGACTAATGAAAAACTGTTTTTT	CASSKGEWTNEKLFF
TRBJ1-5	TRBD1	TRBV6-1	.	TGTGCCAGCATGTCCGACAGGGGTCAGCCCCAGCATTTT	CASMSDRGQPQHF
TRBJ2-3	.	TRBV11-2	once	TGTGCCAGCAGCTTAGAGGGAAGGATGACAGATACGCAGTATTTT	CASSLEGRMTDTQYF
TRBJ2-2	.	TRBV9	few	TGTGCCAGCAGCGACCCGTCCAGGGCCACCGGGGAGCTGTTTTTT	CASSDPSRATGELFF
TRBJ1-1	.	TRBV27	.	TGTGCCAGCAGTTTCCGGGAGATGACTGAAGCTTTCTTT	CASSFREMTEAFF
TRBJ2-3	TRBD1	TRBV11-1	.	TGTGCCAGCAGCCCCCAAGGATTTAGGACAGGGCTTCCAGATACGCAGTATTTT	CASSPQGFRTGLPDTQYF
TRBJ2-5	.	TRBV7-2	.	TGTGCCAGCAGCTGGGACAGCGGGGAGACCCAGTACTTC	CASSWDSGETQYF
TRBJ2-7	.	TRBV10-3	.	TGTGCCACAACCGGGATAGTTGGTGGATCCTACGAGCAGTACTTC	CATTGIVGGSYEQYF
TRBJ1-2	.	TRBV4-3	.	TGCGCCAGCAGCCAAGAAACCCCGGGGCAGGGTGCAAATGGCTACACCTTC	CASSQETPGQGANGYTF
TRBJ1-1	.	TRBV11-2	.	TGTGCCAGCAGCCTTGGACGGGAGGGTACTGAAGCTTTCTTT	CASSLGREGTEAFF
TRBJ2-7	TRBD1	TRBV5-1	.	TGCGCCAGCAGCTCAACTAGGACAGGGGGCTACGAGCAGTACTTC	CASSSTRTGGYEQYF
TRBJ2-7	.	TRBV5-4	.	TGTGCCAGCAGCGTCGAACAGAGCTCCTACGAGCAGTACTTC	CASSVEQSSYEQYF
TRBJ1-2	.	TRBV18	.	TGTGCCAGCTCACCACTTCGCGCACCGACCCAGGGTGGAAAGGAAGGGGGCTACACCTTC	CASSPLRAPTQGGKEGGYTF
TRBJ2-5	.	TRBV27	.	TGTGCCAGCAGCCTAAGCGGAACATTAGAGACCCAGTACTTC	CASSLSGTLETQYF
TRBJ2-5	TRBD1	TRBV5-1	.	TGCGCCAGCAGCTTAGGACAGGGAAAACAAGAGACCCAGTACTTC	CASSLGQGKQETQYF